The clone carrying this T cell receptor beta chain was seen once. Its antigen is not known. The data were produced by immunoSEQ multiplex PCR, yet TCRdb's version contains in-frame clones alone and is incomplete. The sample lists roughly 1,200 clones; about 63% were seen once. Indicated time point: 2014-2015 season, 7 days after vaccination. The sample comes from a study of follicular helper T cells after annual influenza vaccination. Study summary: Across the 2013-2014, 2014-2015 and 2015-2016 vaccination seasons, some subjects were resampled.

Regarding the study as a whole: Each annual vaccination recalled recurring oligoclonal ICOS+CD38+ cTfh clonotypes. ICOS-CD38- cTfh most often held earlier Day 7 ICOS+CD38+ clones. Change in circulating plasmablasts correlated with ICOS+CD38+ cTfh clonality change.

V was cut by 2 bases and J by 7 bases, with 21 bases left in between. This CDR3 spans 16 amino acids. CDR1 is SGDLS and CDR2 is YYNGEE in the germline V gene. This chain uses TRBV9 with TRBJ1-1; possibly TRBD1 for D (6 bases). Sequencing was performed on CXCR5+ CD38+ circulating T follicular helper cells from blood, taken 7 days after influenza vaccination. Subset given: circulating Tfh, non-naive CD4+CXCR5+PD-1+ (ICOS+CD38+ or ICOS-CD38-). This clonotype was obtained from an adult who received the influenza vaccine. The CDR3 DNA follows: TGTGCCAGCAGCGTTTCTCCGGGGGCCGGGCAAAGTGAAGCTTTCTTT. It translates to CASSVSPGAGQSEAFF. The full variable domain, completed using reference TRBV9 and TRBJ1-1, is DSGVTQTPKHLITATGQRVTLRCSPRSGDLSVYWYQQSLDQGLQFLIQYYNGEERAKGNILERFSAQQFPDLHSELNLSSLELGDSALYFCASSVSPGAGQSEAFFGQGTRLTVV.